The clone carrying this T cell receptor beta chain was counted ten times or more. TCR cDNA molecules each carried a unique molecular identifier. TCRdb re-called the 5' RACE reads through MiXCR, storing one row per CDR3 protein. The sample records some 28,000 distinct CDR3 sequences, 8.4% being singletons. The entry originates in a study of spatial heterogeneity in lung cancer. Regarding time point: sample taken at primary tumor resection. No cell sorting; template was whole RNA from tumor, lung tissue or PBMC. Donors were 72 untreated early-stage non-small cell lung cancer patients. The CDR3 loop spans 16 amino acids. The V gene's germline CDR1 is SGHRS and CDR2 YFSETQ. V gave up 1 base and J gave up 2 bases, with 16 bases separating them.

The V gene is TRBV5-1, the J gene TRBJ2-7, with D maybe TRBD2 (5 bases). Sequencing was performed on PBMCs, taken at surgery. The sequence was collected from a female donor with early-stage non-small cell lung cancer. The CDR3 here is CASSLLLLRAPYEQYF. The CDR3, as DNA: TGCGCCAGCAGCTTGCTGTTGTTGAGGGCCCCCTACGAGCAGTACTTC.